A single sample is the source of the 5 T cell receptor beta chains below, sequenced in a study of regulatory T cells. General study findings and limits: In CD3G-deficient patients, conventional CD4+ T cells were enriched for hydrophobic CDR3 residues at positions 6 and 7.

These receptors' targets are unknown. The PCR used 52 TRBV and 13 TRBJ primers. The protocol was immunoSEQ multiplex PCR, while the TCRdb copy is restricted to in-frame clones and leaves out a portion. The sample holds over 35,000 clones, around 89% seen once. The sample comprised conventional CD4+ T cells sorted from blood. These receptors all come from a person in their late teens or twenties with CD3G deficiency.

The chain couples TRBV28 to TRBJ1-4; D not certain. Germline V gene sequence: CDR1 MDHEN, CDR2 SYDVKM. Trimming removed 8 bases at V and 0 bases at J, with 7 bases between. The CDR3 is 13 amino acids. The CDR3, as DNA: TGTGCCAGCCAACCTACAACTAATGAAAAACTGTTTTTT. It is translated as CASQPTTNEKLFF.

The chain couples TRBV6-1 to TRBJ2-4; no firm D call. The CDR3 contains 13 residues. Per germline, CDR1 MNHNS and CDR2 SASEGT. V shed 1 base and J shed 8 bases, with 9 bases lying between them. CDR3: CASSEEAGHIQYF. CDR3 DNA: TGTGCCAGCAGTGAAGAGGCAGGCCACATTCAGTACTTC.

The DNA for the CDR3 is TGTGCCAGCTCACCACGGGTAGCGGGCAGCACAGATACGCAGTATTTT. Protein: CASSPRVAGSTDTQYF. This sequence joins TRBV18 and TRBJ2-3, with TRBD2 identical over 7 bases. The CDR3 totals 16 residues. V trimming: 1 base; J trimming: 0 bases; junction bases outside the gene matches: 4. The V gene's germline CDR1 is KGHSH and CDR2 LQKENI. The full variable domain, completed using reference TRBV18 and TRBJ2-3, is NAGVMQNPRHLVRRRGQEARLRCSPMKGHSHVYWYRQLPEEGLKFMVYLQKENIIDESGMPKERFSAEFPKEGPSILRIQQVVRGDSAAYFCASSPRVAGSTDTQYFGPGTRLTVL.

The chain employs TRBV13 and TRBJ2-1; 8 nucleotides line up with TRBD1. The junction had 4 bases not matched to a gene; V was cut back by 2 bases and J by 4 bases. The CDR3 sequence is 15 residues long. CDR1 and CDR2 (germline): PRHDT, FYEKMQ (reference sequence). The CDR3 nucleotides read TGTGCCAGCAGCTTACGTAGGACAGGGTACAATGAGCAGTTCTTC. Protein product: CASSLRRTGYNEQFF.

The chain couples TRBV11-2 to TRBJ2-5; possibly TRBD1 for D (5 bases). The CDR3 contains 13 residues. V was pared by 3 bases and J by 5 bases, with 10 bases between. Germline values: CDR1 SGHAT, CDR2 FQNNGV. The CDR3 DNA is TGTGCCAGCAGCTTGCTAAGGGGCGAGACCCAGTACTTC. Residues: CASSLLRGETQYF.